The entry that follows covers one T cell receptor beta chain sequence. This sample is drawn from a study of control samples from healthy donors and cancer patients. The protocol was immunoSEQ multiplex PCR, while the TCRdb copy is restricted to in-frame clones and leaves out a portion. Seen here are over 100,000 clones, 80% to 95% observed once, and the top ten hold around 6%. The CDR3 is 16 amino acids. V was shortened by 0 bases and J by 4 bases, with 13 bases between the two germline ends. Germline CDR1 is SEHNR and CDR2 is FQNEAQ (reference sequence). This chain connects TRBV7-9 to TRBJ1-3, with D possibly TRBD1 on 5 matching bases. The sequence was obtained from a man between 18 and 29 years old in good health. The sequencing sample was made of blood. In DNA, the CDR3 is TGTGCCAGCAGCTTAGCACTGGGGGTAGGAGGAAACACCATATATTTT. This gives the protein CASSLALGVGGNTIYF.